This T cell receptor (beta chain) originates from a study of cytotoxic CD8 clonotypes in ibrutinib-treated CLL. This clone came up a few times. Within the sample, other DNA sequences also encode this same CDR3. The V and J ends lost 5 bases and 2 bases respectively, with 7 bases between them. CDR1 MDHEN and CDR2 SYDVKM come from the germline V gene. The CDR3 runs to 12 residues. The table came from immunoSEQ multiplex PCR; TCRdb's copy has only in-frame clones and leaves some out. The sample includes 300,000 to 400,000 clones, over 60% of them seen just once. Here the sequenced sample was PBMCs, taken after 36 months of ibrutinib treatment. This clonotype was obtained from a human donor with chronic lymphocytic leukemia. This sequence joins TRBV28 and TRBJ2-7, with D perhaps matching TRBD2 (6 bases). The DNA of the CDR3 is TGTGCCAGCAGTCGGGGGACCTACGAGCAGTACTTC. The encoded protein is CASSRGTYEQYF.